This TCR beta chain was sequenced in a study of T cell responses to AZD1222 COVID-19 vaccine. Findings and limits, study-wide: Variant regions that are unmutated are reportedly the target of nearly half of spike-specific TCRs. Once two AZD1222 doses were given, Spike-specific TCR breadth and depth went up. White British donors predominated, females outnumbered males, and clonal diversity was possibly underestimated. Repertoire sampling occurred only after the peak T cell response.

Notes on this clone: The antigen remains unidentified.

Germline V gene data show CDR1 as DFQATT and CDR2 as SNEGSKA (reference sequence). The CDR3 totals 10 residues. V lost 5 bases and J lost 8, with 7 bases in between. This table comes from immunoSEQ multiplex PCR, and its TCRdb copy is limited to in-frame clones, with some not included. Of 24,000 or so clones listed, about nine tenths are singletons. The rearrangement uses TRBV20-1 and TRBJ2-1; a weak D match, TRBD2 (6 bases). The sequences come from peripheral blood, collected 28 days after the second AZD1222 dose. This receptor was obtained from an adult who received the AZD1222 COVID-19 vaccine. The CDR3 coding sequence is TGCAGTGCTGGGACTCATGAGCAGTTCTTC. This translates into CSAGTHEQFF.